The text below deals with one TCR beta chain. Its antigen remains unknown. Time point here: blood from clinic visit 5 months post-surgery; TSC patient then seizure free. Only cases whose brain tissue showed the highest T cell transcript signatures were sequenced. Patients received at least one anti-epileptic drug before surgery. These data come from a study of brain T cells in children with intractable seizures. Study findings and constraints: HCMV serostatus was not known, and viral specificity came from CDR3 similarity only. Pre-surgery blood may have been undersampled, hiding some clones.

Sequenced by immunoSEQ multiplex PCR; TCRdb stores in-frame clones only, minus some. The sample holds about 320,000 clones, about 94% seen once. Trimming took off 5 bases at V and 1 base at J, with 14 bases between the two ends. Germline V gives CDR1 WNHNN, CDR2 SYGVQD (reference sequence). The CDR3 is made up of 15 amino acids. The chain is built from TRBV10-1 and TRBJ1-1; D not resolved. The sample here was peripheral blood, taken 4 to 6 months after surgery. This clonotype originated in a boy under two years old with tuberous sclerosis and intractable seizures. The CDR3 loop reads CASSPYLGENTEAFF. Here the CDR3 DNA reads TGCGCCAGCAGTCCATATTTGGGAGAGAACACTGAAGCTTTCTTT.